The T cell receptor beta chain described here comes from a study of vaccination and CD4 T cells after COVID-19. The overall study: Between diagnosis and the drawing of post-COVID samples lay a median roughly 99 days (range 35 to 161).

An Oncomine TCR Beta short-read assay was used to sequence the DNA from cultured CD4+ T cells. TCRdb re-called the PCR reads with MiXCR, one entry per CDR3 protein. The sample has 7,500 to 10,000 distinct CDR3 sequences, about 70% seen once. Study results and caveats: Spike mono-reactivity was the property of 304 of 307 vaccine-specific clones in convalescent patients.

Concerning this clonotype: Its target is not known.

Treatment specified: approximately nine-day PBMC culture with coronavirus spike peptide pools or control peptides (ViraFEST assay). The medium had half its volume replaced with fresh IL-2 medium on days 3 and 7. CDR1 is SEHNR and CDR2 is FQNEAQ in the germline V gene (reference sequence). This CDR3 region has 19 residues. The junction had 17 bases not matched to a gene; V was cut back by 4 bases and J by 5 bases. This TCR came from a human donor who had recovered from COVID-19. Sequencing used CD4+ T cells from blood, cultured in vitro. The V gene is TRBV7-9, the J gene TRBJ2-3; TRBD2 agrees at 11 bases. Written as DNA, the CDR3 is TGTGCCAGCAGCTCAGGGCCCTTATCTAGCGGGAGGAGGGGAGATACGCAGTATTTT. Amino acids: CASSSGPLSSGRRGDTQYF.